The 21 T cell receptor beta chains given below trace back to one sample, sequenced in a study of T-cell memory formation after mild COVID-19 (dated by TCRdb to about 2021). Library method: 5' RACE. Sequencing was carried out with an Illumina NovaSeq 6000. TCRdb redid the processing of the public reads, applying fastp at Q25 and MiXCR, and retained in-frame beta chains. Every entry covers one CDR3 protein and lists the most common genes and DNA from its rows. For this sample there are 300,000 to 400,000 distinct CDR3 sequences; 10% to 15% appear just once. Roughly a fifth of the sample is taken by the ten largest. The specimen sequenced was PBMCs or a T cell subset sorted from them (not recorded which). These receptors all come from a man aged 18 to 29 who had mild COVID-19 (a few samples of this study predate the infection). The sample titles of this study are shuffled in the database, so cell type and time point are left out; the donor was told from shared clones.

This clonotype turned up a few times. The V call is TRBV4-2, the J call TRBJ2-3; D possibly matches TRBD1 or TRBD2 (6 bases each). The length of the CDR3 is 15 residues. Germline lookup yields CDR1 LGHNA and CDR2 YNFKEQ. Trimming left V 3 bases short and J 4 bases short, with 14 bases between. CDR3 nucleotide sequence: TGTGCCAGCAGCCACAACGGGGGCGGAGCAGATACGCAGTATTTT. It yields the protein CASSHNGGGADTQYF.

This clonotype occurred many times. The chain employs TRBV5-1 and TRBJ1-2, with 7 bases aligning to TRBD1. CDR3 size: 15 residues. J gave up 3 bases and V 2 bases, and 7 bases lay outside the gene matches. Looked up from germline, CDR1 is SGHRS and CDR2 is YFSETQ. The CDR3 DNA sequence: TGCGCCAGCAGCTTACAGGGGACCCTCGACTATGGCTACACCTTC. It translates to CASSLQGTLDYGYTF.

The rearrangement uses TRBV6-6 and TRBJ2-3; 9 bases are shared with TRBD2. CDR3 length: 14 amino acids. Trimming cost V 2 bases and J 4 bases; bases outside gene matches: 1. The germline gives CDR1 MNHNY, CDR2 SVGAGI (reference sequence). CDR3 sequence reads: CASSYAGGSDTQYF. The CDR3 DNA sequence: TGTGCCAGCAGTTACGCGGGGGGGTCAGATACGCAGTATTTT.

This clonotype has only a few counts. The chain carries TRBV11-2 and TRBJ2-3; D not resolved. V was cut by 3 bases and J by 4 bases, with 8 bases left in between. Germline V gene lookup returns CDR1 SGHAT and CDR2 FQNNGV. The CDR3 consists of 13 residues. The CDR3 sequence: CASSFTWSDTQYF. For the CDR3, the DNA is TGTGCCAGCAGCTTTACCTGGTCAGATACGCAGTATTTT.

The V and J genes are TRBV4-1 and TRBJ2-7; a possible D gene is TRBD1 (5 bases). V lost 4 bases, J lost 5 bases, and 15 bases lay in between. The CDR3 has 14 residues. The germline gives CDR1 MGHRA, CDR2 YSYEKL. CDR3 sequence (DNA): TGCGCCAGCAGCCCCGATCCAGGGTCGGACGAGCAGTACTTC. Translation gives CASSPDPGSDEQYF.

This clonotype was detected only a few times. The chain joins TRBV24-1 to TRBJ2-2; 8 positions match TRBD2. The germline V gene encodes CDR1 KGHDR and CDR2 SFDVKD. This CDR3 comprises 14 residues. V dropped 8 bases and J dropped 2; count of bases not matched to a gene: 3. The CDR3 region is CATMAGGNTGELFF. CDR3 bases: TGTGCCACCATGGCGGGGGGCAACACCGGGGAGCTGTTTTTT.

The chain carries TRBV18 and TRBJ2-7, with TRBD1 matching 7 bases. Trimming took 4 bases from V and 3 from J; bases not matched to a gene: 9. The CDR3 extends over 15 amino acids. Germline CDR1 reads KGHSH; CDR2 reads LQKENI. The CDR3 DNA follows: TGTGCCAGCTCACGGGGCGGACAGGAGCGCTACGAGCAGTACGTC. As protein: CASSRGGQERYEQYV.

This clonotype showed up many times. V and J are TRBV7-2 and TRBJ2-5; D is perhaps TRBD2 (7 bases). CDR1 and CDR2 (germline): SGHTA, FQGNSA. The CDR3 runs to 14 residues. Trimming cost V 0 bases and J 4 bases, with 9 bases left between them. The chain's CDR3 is CASSLAGGRETQYF. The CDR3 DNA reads TGTGCCAGCAGCTTAGCGGGGGGGCGAGAGACCCAGTACTTC.

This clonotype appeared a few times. The CDR3 coding sequence is TGCAGTGCTGGAGGACAGGGTGCCGGGGAGCTGTTTTTT. It translates to CSAGGQGAGELFF. The J gene is TRBJ2-2, the V gene TRBV20-1; 8 bases are shared with TRBD1. CDR3 length: 13 amino acids. V gave up 5 bases and J gave up 6 bases; unmatched junction bases: 5. Germline V gene data show CDR1 as DFQATT and CDR2 as SNEGSKA (reference sequence).

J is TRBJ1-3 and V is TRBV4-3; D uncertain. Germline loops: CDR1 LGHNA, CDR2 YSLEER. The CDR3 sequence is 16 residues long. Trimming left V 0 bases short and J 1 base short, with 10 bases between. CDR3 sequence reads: CASSQDRRVSGNTIYF. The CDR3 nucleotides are TGCGCCAGCAGCCAAGACAGGAGAGTTTCTGGAAACACCATATATTTT.

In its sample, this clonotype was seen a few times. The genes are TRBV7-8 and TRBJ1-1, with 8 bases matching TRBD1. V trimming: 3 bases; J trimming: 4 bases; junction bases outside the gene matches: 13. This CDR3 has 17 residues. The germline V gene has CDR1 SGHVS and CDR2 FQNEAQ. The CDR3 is CASSFPTWQGAVTEAFF. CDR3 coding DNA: TGTGCCAGCAGCTTCCCCACCTGGCAGGGGGCGGTCACTGAAGCTTTCTTT. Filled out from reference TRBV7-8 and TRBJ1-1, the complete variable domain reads GAGVSQSPRYKVAKRGQDVALRCDPISGHVSLFWYQQALGQGPEFLTYFQNEAQLDKSGLPSDRFFAERPEGSVSTLKIQRTQQEDSAVYLCASSFPTWQGAVTEAFFGQGTRLTVV.

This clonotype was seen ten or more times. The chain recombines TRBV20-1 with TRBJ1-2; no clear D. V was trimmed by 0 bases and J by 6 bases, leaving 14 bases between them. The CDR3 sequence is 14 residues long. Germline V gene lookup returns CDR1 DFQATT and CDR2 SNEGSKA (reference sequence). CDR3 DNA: TGCAGTGCTAGAGATTCACGGGGAGCCAATGGCTACACCTTC. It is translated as CSARDSRGANGYTF.

CDR3 sequence reads: CASSQDQTQGGEQFF. The DNA for the CDR3 is TGCGCCAGCAGCCAAGATCAGACCCAGGGGGGTGAGCAGTTCTTC. The chain combines TRBV4-3 with TRBJ2-1; D is perhaps TRBD1 (7 bases). V lost 0 bases to trimming and J lost 9 bases, with 15 bases between them. CDR1 is LGHNA and CDR2 is YSLEER in the germline V gene. The CDR3 has 15 residues.

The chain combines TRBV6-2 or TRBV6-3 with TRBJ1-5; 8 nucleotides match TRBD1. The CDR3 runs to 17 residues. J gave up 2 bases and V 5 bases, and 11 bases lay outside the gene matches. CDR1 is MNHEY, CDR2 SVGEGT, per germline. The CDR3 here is CASSQRTGHDGNQPQHF. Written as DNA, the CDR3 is TGTGCCAGCAGTCAAAGGACAGGGCATGACGGCAATCAGCCCCAGCATTTT.

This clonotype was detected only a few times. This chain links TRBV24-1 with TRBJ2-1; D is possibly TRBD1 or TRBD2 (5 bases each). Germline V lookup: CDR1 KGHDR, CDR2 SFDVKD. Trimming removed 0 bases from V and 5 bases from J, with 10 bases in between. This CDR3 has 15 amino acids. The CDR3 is CATSDLLRGNNEQFF. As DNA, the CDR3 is TGTGCCACCAGTGATTTGCTCCGGGGCAACAATGAGCAGTTCTTC.

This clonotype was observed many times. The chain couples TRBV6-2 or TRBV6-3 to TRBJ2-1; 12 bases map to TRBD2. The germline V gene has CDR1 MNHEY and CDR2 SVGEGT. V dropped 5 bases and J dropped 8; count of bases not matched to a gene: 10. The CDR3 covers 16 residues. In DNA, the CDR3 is TGTGCCAGCAGTCCGACTAGCGGGGGTATGGCAGATGAGCAGTTCTTC. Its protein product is CASSPTSGGMADEQFF.

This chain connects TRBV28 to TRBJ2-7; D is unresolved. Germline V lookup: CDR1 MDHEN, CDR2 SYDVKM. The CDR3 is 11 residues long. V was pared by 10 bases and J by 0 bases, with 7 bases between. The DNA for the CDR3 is TGTGCCACCACGAGCTCCTACGAGCAGTACGTC. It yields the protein CATTSSYEQYV.

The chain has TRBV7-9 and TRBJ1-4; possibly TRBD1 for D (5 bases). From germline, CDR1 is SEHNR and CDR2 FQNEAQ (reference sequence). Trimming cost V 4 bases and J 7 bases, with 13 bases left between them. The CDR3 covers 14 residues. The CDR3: CASSSTEAFEKLFF. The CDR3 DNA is TGTGCCAGCAGCTCGACAGAGGCTTTTGAAAAACTGTTTTTT.

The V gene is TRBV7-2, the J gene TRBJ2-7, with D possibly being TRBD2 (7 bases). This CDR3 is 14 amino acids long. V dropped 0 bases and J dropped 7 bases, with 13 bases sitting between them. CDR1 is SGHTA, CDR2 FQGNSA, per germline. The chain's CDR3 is CASSLAGGPYEQYV. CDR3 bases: TGTGCCAGCAGCTTAGCGGGGGGGCCGTATGAGCAGTACGTC.

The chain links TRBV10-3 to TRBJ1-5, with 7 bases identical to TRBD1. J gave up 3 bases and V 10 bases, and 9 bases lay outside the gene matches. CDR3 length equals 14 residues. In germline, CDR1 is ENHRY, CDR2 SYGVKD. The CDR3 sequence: CATQGGKDNQPQHF. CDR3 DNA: TGTGCCACCCAGGGGGGGAAGGACAATCAGCCCCAGCATTTT.

CDR3 residues: CASSLEAMTDTQYF. The CDR3 DNA sequence: TGCGCCAGCAGCTTGGAGGCCATGACAGATACGCAGTATTTT. The chain carries TRBV5-1 and TRBJ2-3, with D uncertain. Germline V gene lookup returns CDR1 SGHRS and CDR2 YFSETQ. V lost 0 bases, J lost 3 bases, and 8 bases lay in between. This CDR3 has 14 residues.